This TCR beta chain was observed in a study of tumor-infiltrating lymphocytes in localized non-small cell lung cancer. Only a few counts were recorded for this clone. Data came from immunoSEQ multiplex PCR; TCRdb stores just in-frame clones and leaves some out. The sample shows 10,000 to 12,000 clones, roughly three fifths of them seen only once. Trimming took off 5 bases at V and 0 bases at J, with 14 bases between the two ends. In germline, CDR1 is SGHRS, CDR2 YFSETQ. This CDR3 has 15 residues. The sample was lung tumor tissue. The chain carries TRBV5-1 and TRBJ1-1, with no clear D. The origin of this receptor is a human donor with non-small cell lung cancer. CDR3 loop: CASRMAGGMNTEAFF. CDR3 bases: TGCGCCAGCAGAATGGCAGGTGGGATGAACACTGAAGCTTTCTTT.